This entry lists 32 T cell receptor beta chains sequenced from one sample in a study of shared clonotypes between healthy human individuals. Assay: immunoSEQ multiplex PCR; the TCRdb copy retains only in-frame clones and omits some. This sample has more than 2,000,000 clones; 80% to 95% occur once, and the top ten carry around 0.4%. Sequenced: naive CD4+ T cells from PBMCs. Stated subset: CD45RA+ positively selected. All receptors come from a man aged 18-30 years in good health. Some clones in this sample may be carry-over from other donors' samples.

This sequence joins TRBV7-3 and TRBJ2-5, with 12 nucleotides matching TRBD2. The J call is doubtful: the DNA matches TRBJ2-7 better. The germline V gene has CDR1 SGHTA and CDR2 FQGTGA. This CDR3 has 17 amino acids. CDR3: CASSPGLAGIRDYEQYF. CDR3 nucleotides: TGTGCCAGCAGCCCTGGACTAGCGGGAATAAGAGATTACGAGCAGTACTTC.

The chain links TRBV9 to TRBJ2-5; D assignment may be TRBD1 or TRBD2 (6 bases each). The CDR3 is made up of 17 amino acids. CDR1 is SGDLS, CDR2 YYNGEE, per germline. With 6 bases removed from V and 1 base from J, the gap between germline ends came to 22 bases. CDR3 nucleotide sequence: TGTGCCAGCACCCCAAGGGCGGGACAACCTTTCCAAGAGACCCAGTACTTC. As protein: CASTPRAGQPFQETQYF. The entire variable domain, with the rest obtained from reference TRBV9 and TRBJ2-5, is as follows: DSGVTQTPKHLITATGQRVTLRCSPRSGDLSVYWYQQSLDQGLQFLIQYYNGEERAKGNILERFSAQQFPDLHSELNLSSLELGDSALYFCASTPRAGQPFQETQYFGPGTRLLVL.

The rearrangement joins TRBV4-2 to TRBJ2-1, with 11 nucleotides matching TRBD2. The CDR3 loop spans 16 amino acids. Germline trimming cut 1 base from V and 5 bases from J; bases unmatched to any gene: 4. CDR1 LGHNA and CDR2 YNFKEQ come from the germline V gene. CDR3 residues: CASSQVAGGFNNEQFF. In nucleotides, the CDR3 is TGTGCCAGCAGCCAAGTAGCGGGGGGGTTTAACAATGAGCAGTTCTTC.

The chain links TRBV21-1 to TRBJ1-1. TRBV21-1 is noted as a pseudogene. This CDR3 region has 12 residues. CDR3 coding DNA: TGTGCCAGCAGCCTCCGGGTCACTGAAGCTTTCTTT. Translation gives CASSLRVTEAFF.

The chain is built from TRBV7-9 and TRBJ2-7, with unresolved D. This CDR3 is 13 amino acids long. V was cut by 7 bases and J by 4 bases, with 14 bases left in between. In germline, CDR1 is SEHNR, CDR2 FQNEAQ (reference sequence). CDR3 nucleotides: TGTGCCAGCAACCCGCCAGTCGCGTACGAGCAGTACTTC. It codes for CASNPPVAYEQYF. Combining the CDR3 with reference TRBV7-9 and TRBJ2-7 gives the whole variable domain DTGVSQNPRHKITKRGQNVTFRCDPISEHNRLYWYRQTLGQGPEFLTYFQNEAQLEKSRLLSDRFSAERPKGSFSTLEIQRTEQGDSAMYLCASNPPVAYEQYFGPGTRLTVT.

The chain employs TRBV11-2 and TRBJ2-1; D is ambiguous. Germline CDR1 SGHAT, CDR2 FQNNGV. The CDR3 spans 13 residues. V lost 1 base and J lost 9, with 10 bases in between. This CDR3 is CASSLGSGGEQFF. In DNA, the CDR3 is TGTGCCAGCAGCTTAGGATCCGGCGGTGAGCAGTTCTTC.

The J gene is TRBJ2-7, the V gene TRBV5-1; tentative D call: TRBD2 (5 bases). Germline CDR1 reads SGHRS; CDR2 reads YFSETQ. V lost 5 bases and J lost 2, with 14 bases in between. The CDR3 extends over 14 amino acids. CDR3 coding DNA: TGCGCCAGCAGTCCCCCGGGGAACACCTACGAGCAGTACTTC. Encoded protein: CASSPPGNTYEQYF.

The rearrangement uses TRBV2 and TRBJ1-5; no reliable D call. This CDR3 region has 14 residues. CDR1 and CDR2 from the germline V gene are SNHLY and FYNNEI. The V end lost 3 bases, the J end lost 1 base, and 7 bases lay between the germline ends. In nucleotides, the CDR3 is TGTGCCAGCAGTGAGGGAAGGAGCAATCAGCCCCAGCATTTT. It codes for CASSEGRSNQPQHF.

In its sample, this clone was seen once. Its ends do not fully match the called genes, so a read error is possible. This rearrangement joins TRBV19 to TRBJ2-1; D might be TRBD1 or TRBD2, each matching 6 bases. The CDR3 extends over 13 amino acids. Per the germline V gene, CDR1 is LNHDA and CDR2 is SQIVND (reference sequence). In DNA form, the CDR3 reads TGTGCCAGTAGCATAGGGGGGAGTGGTGAGCAGTTCTTC. This gives the protein CASSIGGSGEQFF. The whole variable domain, filled in from reference TRBV19 and TRBJ2-1, reads DGGITQSPKYLFRKEGQNVTLSCEQNLNHDAMYWYRQDPGQGLRLIYYSQIVNDFQKGDIAEGYSVSREKKESFPLTVTSAQKNPTAFYLCASSIGGSGEQFFGPGTRLTVL.

The chain has TRBV28 and TRBJ1-2; 7 nucleotides align to TRBD1. Per the germline V gene, CDR1 is MDHEN and CDR2 is SYDVKM. With V trimmed by 8 bases and J by 3 bases, 12 bases remained unmatched. There are 15 residues in the CDR3. CDR3 sequence reads: CASGVDRARDYGYTF. The CDR3 DNA is TGTGCCAGCGGGGTTGACAGGGCCCGAGACTATGGCTACACCTTC.

This chain links TRBV18 with TRBJ1-1; 10 bases are a match to TRBD1. Unmatched junction bases numbered 5, after V lost 6 bases and J lost 1 base. Germline lookup yields CDR1 KGHSH and CDR2 LQKENI. The CDR3 spans 15 residues. The CDR3 DNA reads as TGTGCCAGCTCGACAGGGGGCGGGTCGAACACTGAAGCTTTCTTT. It yields the protein CASSTGGGSNTEAFF. The full variable domain, in which reference TRBV18 and TRBJ1-1 provide the parts outside the CDR3, is NAGVMQNPRHLVRRRGQEARLRCSPMKGHSHVYWYRQLPEEGLKFMVYLQKENIIDESGMPKERFSAEFPKEGPSILRIQQVVRGDSAAYFCASSTGGGSNTEAFFGQGTRLTVV.

The gene calls are TRBV7-2 and TRBJ1-5, with TRBD1 as a possible D gene (5 bases). Trimming shortened V by 5 bases and J by 7 bases, and 18 bases separated the two germline ends. The CDR3 spans 15 residues. Germline loops: CDR1 SGHTA, CDR2 FQGNSA. The CDR3 DNA follows: TGTGCCAGCAGCCGCGTGATCGGAGGGGACCAGCCCCAGCATTTT. The encoded protein is CASSRVIGGDQPQHF.

The J gene is TRBJ2-3, the V gene TRBV29-1; D call uncertain. The ends were cut back, 5 bases at V and 2 bases at J, with 11 bases in the middle. The CDR3 runs 13 residues. CDR1 and CDR2 (germline): SQVTM, ANQGSEA. The CDR3 loop is CSVLGRFTDTQYF. DNA of the CDR3: TGCAGCGTTTTAGGGCGGTTCACAGATACGCAGTATTTT.

The chain has TRBV28 and TRBJ1-5; D gene uncertain. Germline V CDR1 and CDR2: MDHEN, SYDVKM. This CDR3 comprises 16 residues. V shed 5 bases and J shed 0 bases, with 14 bases lying between them. The CDR3 DNA sequence: TGTGCCAGCAGTCCCCCCCACACCTATAGCAATCAGCCCCAGCATTTT. Protein sequence: CASSPPHTYSNQPQHF.

The V and J genes are TRBV25-1 and TRBJ2-6; 8 bases are a match to TRBD2. The junction had 8 bases not matched to a gene; V was cut back by 4 bases and J by 0 bases. The V gene's germline CDR1 is MGHDK and CDR2 SYGVNS. This CDR3 has 18 residues. This chain's CDR3 is CASSGRTSLLSGANVLTF. The CDR3 DNA reads as TGTGCCAGCAGTGGCCGGACTAGCCTTCTCTCTGGGGCCAACGTCCTGACTTTC. The variable domain in full, with the rest retrieved from reference TRBV25-1 and TRBJ2-6, is EADIYQTPRYLVIGTGKKITLECSQTMGHDKMYWYQQDPGMELHLIHYSYGVNSTEKGDLSSESTVSRIRTEHFPLTLESARPSHTSQYLCASSGRTSLLSGANVLTFGAGSRLTVL.

The V call is TRBV5-1, the J call TRBJ1-1, with TRBD1 identical over 7 bases. This CDR3 is built from 13 residues. CDR1 is SGHRS, CDR2 YFSETQ, per germline. V lost 4 bases, J lost 7 bases, and 7 bases stayed unmatched. CDR3 in DNA: TGCGCCAGCAGCCTCGGGACAGCTATTGAAGCTTTCTTT. This sequence encodes CASSLGTAIEAFF.

The V gene is TRBV6-1, the J gene TRBJ2-7; 10 nucleotides line up with TRBD1. Trimming took 7 bases from V and 2 from J; bases not matched to a gene: 5. The CDR3 loop spans 14 amino acids. Looked up from germline, CDR1 is MNHNS and CDR2 is SASEGT. CDR3 coding DNA: TGTGCCAGCAACCCGGGACAGGGGACCTACGAGCAGTACTTC. Translated: CASNPGQGTYEQYF.

V and J are TRBV2 and TRBJ1-1; D is unclear. Germline CDR1 reads SNHLY; CDR2 reads FYNNEI. This CDR3 has 13 residues. The V end lost 8 bases, the J end lost 0 bases, and 10 bases lay between the germline ends. The CDR3: CASGALLNTEAFF. The CDR3 coding sequence is TGTGCCAGCGGAGCCCTTCTGAACACTGAAGCTTTCTTT.

The CDR3 nucleotides read TGTGCCAGCAGCCTTGCGGGAGTTCCTTCGGGAGATACGCAGTATTTT. Residues: CASSLAGVPSGDTQYF. V usage is TRBV9 and J usage is TRBJ2-3; 7 positions match TRBD2. V lost 4 bases and J lost 5; bases outside the gene matches: 13. CDR1 SGDLS and CDR2 YYNGEE come from the germline V gene. This CDR3 spans 16 amino acids.

V gene TRBV6-5 combines with J gene TRBJ1-3; D is uncertain. Germline values: CDR1 MNHEY, CDR2 SVGAGI. V lost 10 bases, J lost 0 bases, and 10 bases lay in between. The length of the CDR3 is 13 residues. Here the CDR3 reads CATQRTSGNTIYF. CDR3 nucleotides: TGTGCCACCCAGCGAACCTCTGGAAACACCATATATTTT.

Turning to this clone: The sample carries other DNA sequences with the same CDR3. The chain employs TRBV6-1 and TRBJ1-5, with D hard to call. Germline assignment: CDR1 MNHNS and CDR2 SASEGT. The CDR3 is 12 amino acids. Trimming removed 1 base at V and 6 bases at J, with 4 bases between. The CDR3 region is CASSEVGQPQHF. CDR3 nucleotides: TGTGCCAGCAGTGAAGTTGGTCAGCCCCAGCATTTT.

The chain recombines TRBV2 with TRBJ2-6; 7 nucleotides align to TRBD1. The V gene's germline CDR1 is SNHLY and CDR2 FYNNEI. Germline trimming cut 5 bases from V and 2 bases from J; bases unmatched to any gene: 3. This CDR3 contains 15 residues. The CDR3 region is CASSPTGAGANVLTF. The CDR3 DNA is TGTGCCAGCAGTCCTACAGGGGCTGGGGCCAACGTCCTGACTTTC.

This chain links TRBV6-1 with TRBJ2-2; TRBD2 matches 8 bases. Per germline, CDR1 MNHNS and CDR2 SASEGT. The ends lost 6 bases at V and 6 bases at J; junction bases unmatched: 6. The CDR3 has 14 amino acids. As DNA, the CDR3 is TGTGCCAGCAGAGCGGGAGTGTCTTCCGGGGAGCTGTTTTTT. Protein sequence: CASRAGVSSGELFF.

The V and J genes are TRBV7-2 and TRBJ2-1, with 8 bases identical to TRBD2. Germline V gives CDR1 SGHTA, CDR2 FQGNSA. This CDR3 spans 17 amino acids. Trimming removed 6 bases from V and 8 bases from J; junction bases left unmatched: 18. The CDR3 spells CASSLQPGLGLFDEQFF. In DNA form, the CDR3 reads TGTGCCAGCAGTTTACAGCCGGGACTAGGGTTGTTCGATGAGCAGTTCTTC.

This clone was detected only once. The chain uses TRBV12-5 and TRBJ2-1; TRBD2 matches 11 bases. The CDR3 is 17 amino acids. Germline values: CDR1 LGHNT, CDR2 FRNRAP. V trimming: 1 base; J trimming: 4 bases; junction bases outside the gene matches: 6. This CDR3 reads CASGLELGTSGYNEQFF. The DNA of the CDR3 is TGTGCTAGTGGTTTGGAATTAGGGACTAGCGGTTACAATGAGCAGTTCTTC.

The CDR3 reads CAWTDGITLEQFF. Here the CDR3 DNA reads TGTGCCTGGACGGACGGGATAACCTTAGAGCAGTTCTTC. The J gene is TRBJ2-1, the V gene TRBV30; TRBD2 is a possible D gene (5 bases). The CDR3 consists of 13 residues. Trimming cost V 4 bases and J 10 bases, with 17 bases left between them. Germline-derived CDR1 and CDR2 are GTSNPN and SVGIG (reference sequence).

This chain uses TRBV6-5 with TRBJ2-3; TRBD1 matches 8 bases. Germline CDR1 MNHEY, CDR2 SVGAGI. Trimming removed 6 bases from V and 1 base from J; junction bases left unmatched: 3. The CDR3 length is 14 residues. CDR3 nucleotide sequence: TGTGCCAGCAGAATGACAGGGGGCACAGATACGCAGTATTTT. Translating it yields CASRMTGGTDTQYF.

This chain links TRBV10-3 with TRBJ2-1; D is undetermined. Trimming stripped 0 bases from V and 5 bases from J, with 8 bases between. The CDR3 loop spans 14 amino acids. Germline V gives CDR1 ENHRY, CDR2 SYGVKD. DNA of the CDR3: TGTGCCATCAGTGAGTCGGAACAAAACAATGAGCAGTTCTTC. It translates to CAISESEQNNEQFF.

This sequence joins TRBV4-3 and TRBJ1-1; D uncertain. Germline assignment: CDR1 LGHNA and CDR2 YSLEER. The length of the CDR3 is 14 residues. V shed 1 base and J shed 3 bases, with 9 bases lying between them. The CDR3 protein is CASSQAGWDTEAFF. DNA of the CDR3: TGCGCCAGCAGCCAAGCGGGGTGGGACACTGAAGCTTTCTTT.

Remarks on this clone: At the DNA level, this CDR3 is encoded by other sequences in the same sample as well. The rearrangement uses TRBV18 and TRBJ1-2; D call uncertain. The CDR3 sequence is 13 residues long. The V gene lost 6 bases and the J gene lost 0 bases, with 8 bases spanning the gap. Looked up from germline, CDR1 is KGHSH and CDR2 is LQKENI. CDR3 in amino acids: CASSETTNYGYTF. As DNA, the CDR3 is TGTGCCAGCTCGGAGACAACTAACTATGGCTACACCTTC.

The chain links TRBV18 to TRBJ1-1, with a weak D call TRBD1 (5 bases). Germline CDR1 reads KGHSH; CDR2 reads LQKENI. V gave up 3 bases and J gave up 0 bases, with 8 bases separating them. The CDR3 has 14 residues. The CDR3 reads CASSPLRVNTEAFF. In DNA, the CDR3 is TGTGCCAGCTCACCCCTCAGGGTGAACACTGAAGCTTTCTTT.

The V and J genes are TRBV30 and TRBJ2-7; TRBD2 agrees at 9 bases. Germline assignment: CDR1 GTSNPN and CDR2 SVGIG (reference sequence). The trim removed 2 bases at V and 2 bases at J, leaving 4 bases unmatched. The CDR3 covers 14 residues. The CDR3 region has the DNA TGTGCCTGGAGTAACGGCGGGGGGGCCTACGAGCAGTACTTC. Translation gives CAWSNGGGAYEQYF.